The sample holds a few counts of the clone carrying this TCR beta chain. Its antigen is not known. The CDR3 has 13 amino acids. Germline V gives CDR1 MNHEY, CDR2 SVGAGI. Losses at the gene ends were 4 bases for V and 10 bases for J; bases not matched to a gene: 6. It was healthy bone marrow donors who served as donors. Donors were ostensibly healthy at sampling, although undocumented immune exposures were probable. PCR used 60 Vbeta primers and 13 Jbeta primers. Only in-frame clones appear in the TCRdb table, and some are missing; sequencing was by immunoSEQ multiplex PCR. Of some 150,000 clones in the sample, about three quarters are singletons; the top ten hold around 3%. These data come from a study of cytomegalovirus exposure and HLA in healthy donors. Findings of the study overall: TCR beta sequences numbering under 20,000 were associated with HLA alleles at 0.05 false discovery rate in a later analysis.

The TCR was taken from a man between 35 and 55 years old in good health and CMV-seropositive. The chain uses TRBV6-5 and TRBJ2-1; TRBD2 agrees at 8 bases. Sequenced material: PBMCs. The CDR3 loop is CASSSLPSGEQFF. CDR3 DNA: TGTGCCAGCAGTTCGCTGCCTAGCGGGGAGCAGTTCTTC.